Below, 11 T cell receptor beta chains from the same sample are listed, as sequenced in a study of blood T cell repertoires in COVID-19. TCRdb keeps only in-frame clones here, not all; method: immunoSEQ multiplex PCR. This table has roughly 53,000 clones, approximately 81% appearing once. Sequencing was performed on peripheral blood. The receptors derive from a man aged 50 or older with acute or convalescent COVID-19.

The V gene is TRBV28, the J gene TRBJ2-7, with 7 bases lining up with TRBD2. CDR3 length equals 15 residues. The germline V gene has CDR1 MDHEN and CDR2 SYDVKM. Losses at the gene ends were 3 bases for V and 3 bases for J; bases not matched to a gene: 8. In nucleotides, the CDR3 is TGTGCCAGCAGTTTTCGGGGGGAGAGTCTCTACGAGCAGTACTTC. Its translation: CASSFRGESLYEQYF.

The rearrangement links TRBV19 to TRBJ2-5; D unclear. V lost 3 bases and J 5 bases, leaving 10 bases between the germline ends. Germline values: CDR1 LNHDA, CDR2 SQIVND (reference sequence). The CDR3 runs 13 residues. The CDR3 loop is CASSIDNTETQYF. The CDR3 bases are TGTGCCAGTAGTATTGACAACACGGAGACCCAGTACTTC.

This chain uses TRBV7-9 with TRBJ1-2; D is undetermined. The CDR3 covers 18 residues. CDR1 and CDR2 from the germline V gene are SEHNR and FQNEAQ (reference sequence). V lost 3 bases to trimming and J lost 2 bases, with 22 bases between them. The CDR3 reads CASSFDIREQIVNYGYTF. CDR3 bases: TGTGCCAGCAGCTTTGATATTCGGGAACAAATTGTAAACTATGGCTACACCTTC. Using reference TRBV7-9 and TRBJ1-2 for the parts outside the CDR3, the full variable domain is DTGVSQNPRHKITKRGQNVTFRCDPISEHNRLYWYRQTLGQGPEFLTYFQNEAQLEKSRLLSDRFSAERPKGSFSTLEIQRTEQGDSAMYLCASSFDIREQIVNYGYTFGSGTRLTVV.

This chain uses TRBV7-9 with TRBJ1-4; 8 nucleotides align to TRBD1. Germline-derived CDR1 and CDR2 are SEHNR and FQNEAQ (reference sequence). Trimming at V came to 4 bases and at J to 8 bases, leaving 9 bases not matched to a gene. CDR3 size: 15 residues. CDR3 residues: CASSSSTGEGEKLFF. In DNA, the CDR3 is TGTGCCAGCAGCTCCTCGACAGGGGAAGGCGAAAAACTGTTTTTT.

This rearrangement joins TRBV29-1 to TRBJ2-7, with D perhaps matching TRBD1 (6 bases). This CDR3 region has 13 residues. Between the trimmed V and J ends, which lost 7 bases and 2 bases, there was a span of 15 bases. Looked up from germline, CDR1 is SQVTM and CDR2 is ANQGSEA. CDR3 sequence: CSAARGETYEQYF. CDR3 nucleotide sequence: TGCAGCGCGGCCAGGGGTGAGACCTACGAGCAGTACTTC.

The chain is built from TRBV7-9 and TRBJ2-1; TRBD2 is a possible D gene (6 bases). V gave up 8 bases and J gave up 6 bases, with 14 bases separating them. The germline V gene encodes CDR1 SEHNR and CDR2 FQNEAQ (reference sequence). CDR3 length: 13 residues. This CDR3 is CASLARRGNEQFF. The CDR3 coding sequence is TGTGCCAGCTTGGCCAGGAGGGGCAATGAGCAGTTCTTC. The whole variable domain, remainder taken from reference TRBV7-9 and TRBJ2-1, is DTGVSQNPRHKITKRGQNVTFRCDPISEHNRLYWYRQTLGQGPEFLTYFQNEAQLEKSRLLSDRFSAERPKGSFSTLEIQRTEQGDSAMYLCASLARRGNEQFFGPGTRLTVL.

The chain carries TRBV12-5 and TRBJ2-3; 11 bases match TRBD1. CDR1 is LGHNT and CDR2 is FRNRAP in the germline V gene. The junction had 4 bases not matched to a gene; V was cut back by 3 bases and J by 5 bases. The CDR3 loop spans 15 amino acids. The CDR3 region has the DNA TGTGCTAGTGGTTTTACCGGGACAGGGGGAGATACGCAGTATTTT. Its translation is CASGFTGTGGDTQYF.

The rearrangement joins TRBV7-3 to TRBJ2-1, with a possible D match to TRBD2 (6 bases). The germline CDR1 and CDR2 sequences are SGHTA and FQGTGA. The V gene lost 5 bases and the J gene lost 5 bases, with 16 bases spanning the gap. CDR3 length: 15 residues. The DNA for the CDR3 is TGTGCCAGCAGCGCGGACTACGCATCACACAATGAGCAGTTCTTC. This translates into CASSADYASHNEQFF.

V usage is TRBV28 and J usage is TRBJ1-2; 8 nucleotides agree with TRBD1. There are 14 residues in the CDR3. CDR1 is MDHEN, CDR2 SYDVKM, per germline. V shed 4 bases, J shed 3 bases, and the junction held 4 bases outside the gene matches. CDR3 in amino acids: CASSSGGADYGYTF. The CDR3 DNA sequence: TGTGCCAGCAGTTCAGGGGGCGCGGACTATGGCTACACCTTC.

V and J are TRBV2 and TRBJ2-1, with 12 bases fitting TRBD2. CDR1 is SNHLY, CDR2 FYNNEI, per germline. The CDR3 sequence is 13 residues long. The ends lost 9 bases at V and 4 bases at J; junction bases unmatched: 1. The CDR3 here is CASGTSGYNEQFF. The CDR3 DNA is TGTGCCAGTGGGACTAGCGGGTACAATGAGCAGTTCTTC.

The chain couples TRBV6-5 to TRBJ2-2; tentative D call: TRBD1 (5 bases). The CDR3 is 14 residues long. Trimming removed 6 bases at V and 4 bases at J, with 12 bases between. From germline, CDR1 is MNHEY and CDR2 SVGAGI. The CDR3 DNA follows: TGTGCCAGCAGAGGACACATACTCACCGGGGAGCTGTTTTTT. This sequence encodes CASRGHILTGELFF.